Listed here are 23 T cell receptor beta chains from one sample, sequenced in a study of T cell repertoires in cytomegalovirus infection. Antigens for these TCRs are unknown. MiXCR was run by TCRdb on the reads, yielding one entry per CDR3 protein. The data show 150,000 or so distinct CDR3 sequences, about 32% seen once. This specimen consisted of CD8+ T cells from cultured PBMCs, obtained from culture after CMV antigen stimulation. The source is a human donor in good health (CMV status not recorded). Some clones in this sample may be carry-over from other donors' samples.

This clonotype showed up many times. The CDR3 loop is CASSWGVSYEQYF. CDR3 nucleotide sequence: TGTGCCAGCAGCTGGGGGGTTTCCTACGAGCAGTACTTC. The chain joins TRBV7-2 to TRBJ2-7; the D gene is possibly TRBD2 (6 bases). CDR3 length: 13 amino acids. Between the trimmed V and J ends, which lost 4 bases and 1 base, there was a span of 8 bases. CDR1 SGHTA and CDR2 FQGNSA come from the germline V gene.

V and J are TRBV29-1 and TRBJ1-2, with D possibly matching TRBD1 (5 bases). The ends were cut back, 2 bases at V and 1 base at J, with 11 bases in the middle. The germline CDR1 and CDR2 sequences are SQVTM and ANQGSEA. The CDR3 is 14 amino acids. In nucleotides, the CDR3 is TGCAGCGTTGAATTCCCGACAGTTAACTATGGCTACACCTTC. Translating it yields CSVEFPTVNYGYTF.

The rearrangement links TRBV4-1 to TRBJ1-1, with TRBD1 as a possible D gene (5 bases). This CDR3 has 14 amino acids. Per germline, CDR1 MGHRA and CDR2 YSYEKL. Trimming pared 5 bases from V and 1 base from J, leaving 11 bases between. The CDR3 nucleotides read TGCGCCAGCAGCGTCGCAGGGTGGAACACTGAAGCTTTCTTT. Translation gives CASSVAGWNTEAFF.

CDR3: CASSIRWNEQFF. CDR3 sequence (DNA): TGTGCCAGTAGTATCAGGTGGAATGAGCAGTTCTTC. The V and J genes are TRBV19 and TRBJ2-1; D remains ambiguous. V lost 3 bases and J lost 7, with 7 bases in between. Germline V gives CDR1 LNHDA, CDR2 SQIVND (reference sequence). This CDR3 is built from 12 residues.

This clonotype was detected only a few times. The chain employs TRBV7-6 and TRBJ2-7; 13 nucleotides align to TRBD2. Unmatched junction bases numbered 3, after V lost 4 bases and J lost 3 bases. CDR1 and CDR2 from the germline V gene are SGHVS and FNYEAQ. The CDR3 is made up of 15 amino acids. The CDR3 DNA sequence: TGTGCCAGCAGCTCGGGACTAGCGGGAATCTACGAGCAGTACTTC. Translating gives CASSSGLAGIYEQYF.

This chain uses TRBV28 with TRBJ1-4, with D unresolved. V gave up 1 base and J gave up 8 bases, with 11 bases separating them. This CDR3 region has 14 residues. Germline CDR1 and CDR2: MDHEN and SYDVKM. CDR3 sequence reads: CASSLLVGSEKLFF. CDR3 in DNA: TGTGCCAGCAGTTTATTAGTGGGTAGCGAAAAACTGTTTTTT.

This chain links TRBV29-1 with TRBJ2-1; D not resolved. The CDR3 sequence is 11 residues long. Deletions cut 7 bases from V and 9 bases from J, with 13 bases between. In germline, CDR1 is SQVTM, CDR2 ANQGSEA. The CDR3 spells CSALLGLEQFF. The DNA for the CDR3 is TGCAGCGCTCTCCTAGGGCTTGAGCAGTTCTTC.

This chain links TRBV20-1 with TRBJ2-7; TRBD1 matches 7 bases. Trimming at V came to 4 bases and at J to 5 bases, leaving 8 bases not matched to a gene. Germline V gene lookup returns CDR1 DFQATT and CDR2 SNEGSKA (reference sequence). The CDR3 runs to 13 residues. CDR3 in amino acids: CSATDRAIHEQYF. The CDR3 nucleotides are TGCAGTGCTACCGACAGGGCAATCCACGAGCAGTACTTC.

The rearrangement uses TRBV10-3 and TRBJ2-7, with D possibly being TRBD2 (5 bases). The CDR3 spans 11 residues. CDR1 ENHRY and CDR2 SYGVKD come from the germline V gene. The V end lost 3 bases, the J end lost 7 bases, and 7 bases lay between the germline ends. The CDR3 loop reads CAISDTGEQYF. The CDR3 region has the DNA TGTGCCATCAGTGATACGGGGGAGCAGTACTTC.

This sequence joins TRBV7-4 and TRBJ2-7; D may be TRBD2 (5 bases). CDR3 length: 14 residues. Trimming stripped 0 bases from V and 3 bases from J, with 9 bases between. Germline V gene data show CDR1 as SGHVT and CDR2 as SQSDAQ. CDR3 in amino acids: CASSLAGVNYEQYF. For the CDR3, the DNA is TGTGCCAGCAGCTTAGCGGGAGTCAACTACGAGCAGTACTTC.

In this sample, this clonotype turned up a few times. This chain uses TRBV15 with TRBJ2-5; 8 bases align to TRBD2. The ends lost 5 bases at V and 1 base at J; junction bases unmatched: 9. CDR1 is LNHNV, CDR2 YYDKDF, per germline (reference sequence). The CDR3 consists of 16 residues. The CDR3 DNA reads as TGTGCCACCAGCCCCGGGGCAGCGGGGGTCCAAGAGACCCAGTACTTC. Its translation: CATSPGAAGVQETQYF.

The table lists this clonotype with a few counts. V usage is TRBV25-1 and J usage is TRBJ2-3; 8 bases align to TRBD2. J gave up 4 bases and V 5 bases, and 11 bases lay outside the gene matches. This CDR3 has 16 amino acids. The germline V gene has CDR1 MGHDK and CDR2 SYGVNS. CDR3 protein: CASSPRGAYPPDTQYF. CDR3 in DNA: TGTGCCAGCAGTCCGCGGGGGGCATATCCACCAGATACGCAGTATTTT.

This clonotype showed up many times. The chain links TRBV7-6 to TRBJ2-1; D possibly uses TRBD1 or TRBD2 (5 bases each). Trimming took off 1 base at V and 4 bases at J, with 11 bases between the two ends. This CDR3 region has 15 residues. CDR1 and CDR2 from the germline V gene are SGHVS and FNYEAQ. The CDR3 DNA sequence: TGTGCCAGCAGCTTAGGAGGGACCGGTTACAATGAGCAGTTCTTC. Protein product: CASSLGGTGYNEQFF.

This clonotype has at least ten counts. The chain employs TRBV28 and TRBJ1-5, with D uncertain. Germline V lookup: CDR1 MDHEN, CDR2 SYDVKM. CDR3 length equals 14 residues. The V end was cut by 3 bases, the J end by 7 bases, with 13 bases between. For the CDR3, the DNA is TGTGCCAGCAGTTTCGGTTCCCGTTGGCAGCCCCAGCATTTT. Its protein product is CASSFGSRWQPQHF.

This clonotype was seen at least ten times. V and J are TRBV7-2 and TRBJ2-7, with 7 bases matching TRBD1. The CDR3 loop spans 13 amino acids. CDR1 and CDR2 from the germline V gene are SGHTA and FQGNSA. Germline trimming cut 1 base from V and 3 bases from J; bases unmatched to any gene: 0. The CDR3 here is CASSLGDSYEQYF. In nucleotides, the CDR3 is TGTGCCAGCAGCTTAGGGGACAGCTACGAGCAGTACTTC.

This clonotype has more than one count but fewer than ten. This chain connects TRBV19 to TRBJ1-5, with a weak D call TRBD1 (6 bases). Trimming removed 7 bases from V and 0 bases from J, with 10 bases in between. Germline V lookup: CDR1 LNHDA, CDR2 SQIVND (reference sequence). CDR3 length: 14 amino acids. Written as DNA, the CDR3 is TGTGCCAGTATGGGGGGCTATAGCAATCAGCCCCAGCATTTT. It encodes CASMGGYSNQPQHF. Variable domain in full (rest from reference TRBV19 and TRBJ1-5): DGGITQSPKYLFRKEGQNVTLSCEQNLNHDAMYWYRQDPGQGLRLIYYSQIVNDFQKGDIAEGYSVSREKKESFPLTVTSAQKNPTAFYLCASMGGYSNQPQHFGDGTRLSIL.

Of note for this clonotype: At one end the junction does not follow the germline gene, possibly because of a read error. V and J are TRBV12-3 or TRBV12-4 and TRBJ1-4; 9 positions match TRBD1. This CDR3 spans 16 amino acids. The CDR3 region is CASSPEGQGSNERLFF. CDR3 sequence (DNA): TGTGCCAGCAGTCCGGAGGGACAGGGCTCTAATGAAAGACTGTTTTTT.

This clonotype was seen more than once but under ten times. The CDR3 loop reads CASSPHPTQGPNSPLHF. The CDR3, as DNA: TGTGCCAGCAGTCCCCACCCGACCCAGGGTCCAAATTCACCCCTCCACTTT. V is TRBV12-3 or TRBV12-4 and J is TRBJ1-6; weak D call: TRBD1 (5 bases). This CDR3 has 17 amino acids. The V end lost 5 bases, the J end lost 7 bases, and 21 bases lay between the germline ends.

The rearrangement joins TRBV6-6 to TRBJ2-3; the D is unclear. This CDR3 is 14 amino acids long. Germline assignment: CDR1 MNHNY and CDR2 SVGAGI (reference sequence). V lost 5 bases to trimming and J lost 2 bases, with 11 bases between them. The CDR3 bases are TGTGCCAGCAGTACCCGTGGGGACACAGATACGCAGTATTTT. It encodes CASSTRGDTDTQYF.

This clonotype was picked up a small number of times. The chain couples TRBV11-1 to TRBJ1-2; 8 bases line up with TRBD1. V was pared by 4 bases and J by 0 bases, with 7 bases of the junction left unmatched. This CDR3 is built from 16 residues. The germline gives CDR1 SGHAT, CDR2 FQDESV (reference sequence). CDR3 bases: TGTGCCAGCAGCTCCTGGGACAGGCACCCTAACTATGGCTACACCTTC. This encodes CASSSWDRHPNYGYTF.

This clonotype came up a few times. The chain employs TRBV12-3 or TRBV12-4 and TRBJ1-1, with unresolved D. The CDR3 has 13 residues. Trimming stripped 4 bases from V and 1 base from J, with 7 bases between. CDR3 sequence reads: CASSSTQNTEAFF. The CDR3 coding sequence is TGTGCCAGCAGTTCGACACAGAACACTGAAGCTTTCTTT.

V is TRBV27 and J is TRBJ1-1; TRBD1 agrees at 10 bases. The CDR3 has 14 amino acids. V lost 6 bases, J lost 5 bases, and 6 bases stayed unmatched. Per germline, CDR1 MNHEY and CDR2 SMNVEV (reference sequence). CDR3 loop: CASSRGTGVTEAFF. In DNA, the CDR3 is TGTGCCAGCAGCAGGGGGACAGGGGTTACTGAAGCTTTCTTT.

The chain employs TRBV25-1 and TRBJ2-3; the D is unclear. The germline gives CDR1 MGHDK, CDR2 SYGVNS. This CDR3 spans 11 amino acids. Trimming cost V 7 bases and J 4 bases, with 6 bases left between them. In DNA form, the CDR3 reads TGTGCCAGCATTGGTGCAGATACGCAGTATTTT. This encodes CASIGADTQYF.